A selection of T cell receptor beta chains follows, all from one sample in a study of shared clonotypes between healthy human individuals. Profiling relied on immunoSEQ multiplex PCR, and the TCRdb table lists in-frame clones only, not all of them. This sample has about 520,000 clones, with more than 95% found just once. Sequencing was carried out using naive CD4+ T cells sorted from blood. Receptor source: a woman in her 30s in good health. The CDR3 runs from the conserved cysteine through the conserved F or W. Fields, in order: clone size, J gene, V gene, D gene, CDR3 protein, CDR3 DNA. A D gene is named only where the DNA matches it firmly. Some rows mark clone size as missing; the rest say once, few, many or name a class of expanded clone.

clone_size: NA
j_call: TRBJ1-2
v_call: TRBV5-4
d_call: NA
cdr3_aa: CASSSTQDGYTF
cdr3_nt: TGTGCCAGCAGCTCTACACAGGATGGCTACACCTTC

clone_size: NA
j_call: TRBJ2-7
v_call: TRBV28
d_call: NA
cdr3_aa: CASSGNYEQYF
cdr3_nt: TGTGCCAGCAGTGGCAACTACGAGCAGTACTTC

clone_size: NA
j_call: TRBJ2-2
v_call: TRBV5-1
d_call: NA
cdr3_aa: CASSLNRLNTGELFF
cdr3_nt: TGCGCCAGCAGCTTGAACAGACTAAACACCGGGGAGCTGTTTTTT

clone_size: NA
j_call: TRBJ1-5
v_call: TRBV7-2
d_call: NA
cdr3_aa: CASSLSYSNQPQHF
cdr3_nt: TGTGCCAGCAGCTTAAGTTATAGCAATCAGCCCCAGCATTTT

clone_size: NA
j_call: TRBJ2-6
v_call: TRBV7-8
d_call: TRBD1
cdr3_aa: CASSTSRTGSGANVLTF
cdr3_nt: TGTGCCAGCAGCACATCCCGGACAGGGTCTGGGGCCAACGTCCTGACTTTC

clone_size: NA
j_call: TRBJ2-7
v_call: TRBV29-1
d_call: TRBD2
cdr3_aa: CSVPGLAPLF
cdr3_nt: TGCAGCGTGCCGGGACTAGCGCCCCTATTC

clone_size: NA
j_call: TRBJ2-7
v_call: TRBV28
d_call: NA
cdr3_aa: CASRTPSSGLYEQYF
cdr3_nt: TGTGCCAGCAGAACGCCATCCAGTGGGTTATACGAGCAGTACTTC

clone_size: NA
j_call: TRBJ1-2
v_call: TRBV5-5
d_call: TRBD1
cdr3_aa: CASSYEDRVHGYTF
cdr3_nt: TGTGCCAGCAGCTACGAGGACAGGGTCCATGGCTACACCTTC

clone_size: NA
j_call: TRBJ2-6
v_call: TRBV11-2
d_call: NA
cdr3_aa: CASSLQDGSSGANVLTF
cdr3_nt: TGTGCCAGCAGCCTTCAGGACGGGAGCTCTGGGGCCAACGTCCTGACTTTC

clone_size: NA
j_call: TRBJ2-5
v_call: TRBV2
d_call: TRBD2
cdr3_aa: CATRLAGGLETQYF
cdr3_nt: TGTGCCACCCGACTAGCGGGAGGGCTGGAGACCCAGTACTTC

clone_size: few
j_call: TRBJ2-1
v_call: TRBV18
d_call: TRBD2
cdr3_aa: CASSPGLGLDEQFF
cdr3_nt: TGTGCCAGCTCACCGGGACTAGGCTTGGATGAGCAGTTCTTC

clone_size: NA
j_call: TRBJ1-2
v_call: TRBV20-1
d_call: NA
cdr3_aa: CSARTVVGYTF
cdr3_nt: TGCAGTGCTCGAACAGTCGTTGGCTACACCTTC

clone_size: NA
j_call: TRBJ2-7
v_call: TRBV4-2
d_call: TRBD2
cdr3_aa: CASSRGTSGGYEQYF
cdr3_nt: TGTGCCAGCAGCCGAGGGACTAGCGGGGGCTACGAGCAGTACTTC

clone_size: NA
j_call: TRBJ1-1
v_call: TRBV9
d_call: NA
cdr3_aa: CASSVGGATDTEAFF
cdr3_nt: TGTGCCAGCAGCGTAGGGGGGGCTACGGACACTGAAGCTTTCTTT

clone_size: once
j_call: TRBJ2-2
v_call: TRBV2
d_call: NA
cdr3_aa: CASSPQPANTGELFF
cdr3_nt: TGTGCCAGCAGTCCCCAGCCCGCGAACACCGGGGAGCTGTTTTTT

clone_size: NA
j_call: TRBJ2-7
v_call: TRBV5-4
d_call: NA
cdr3_aa: CASSLLEANEQYF
cdr3_nt: TGTGCCAGCAGCTTGCTAGAGGCGAACGAGCAGTACTTC

clone_size: NA
j_call: TRBJ2-1
v_call: TRBV5-4
d_call: NA
cdr3_aa: CASAVGGFHNEQFF
cdr3_nt: TGTGCCAGCGCTGTTGGGGGCTTCCACAATGAGCAGTTCTTC

clone_size: NA
j_call: TRBJ1-1
v_call: TRBV18
d_call: NA
cdr3_aa: CASSPSRDTEAFF
cdr3_nt: TGTGCCAGCTCACCCTCCCGGGACACTGAAGCTTTCTTT

clone_size: NA
j_call: TRBJ1-2
v_call: TRBV6-1
d_call: NA
cdr3_aa: CASSDPRRNYGYTF
cdr3_nt: TGTGCCAGCAGTGACCCCCGGCGGAACTATGGCTACACCTTC

clone_size: NA
j_call: TRBJ2-1
v_call: TRBV18
d_call: TRBD2
cdr3_aa: CASSRTGLAGVTANNEQFF
cdr3_nt: TGTGCCAGCTCTCGAACGGGGCTAGCGGGAGTAACGGCCAACAATGAGCAGTTCTTC

clone_size: NA
j_call: TRBJ1-1
v_call: TRBV7-8
d_call: NA
cdr3_aa: CASSIDRLVNSGEAFF
cdr3_nt: TGTGCCAGCAGCATCGACAGGCTTGTTAATTCGGGTGAAGCTTTCTTT

clone_size: NA
j_call: TRBJ2-7
v_call: TRBV5-1
d_call: NA
cdr3_aa: CASSLAPVADEQYF
cdr3_nt: TGCGCCAGCAGCTTGGCACCGGTGGCCGACGAGCAGTACTTC

clone_size: NA
j_call: TRBJ2-4
v_call: TRBV4-1
d_call: NA
cdr3_aa: CASSQERRQKNIQYF
cdr3_nt: TGCGCCAGCAGCCAAGAACGAAGACAGAAAAACATTCAGTACTTC

clone_size: NA
j_call: TRBJ1-2
v_call: TRBV5-1
d_call: NA
cdr3_aa: CASSLVAGEANYGYTF
cdr3_nt: TGCGCCAGCAGCTTGGTAGCAGGGGAAGCTAACTATGGCTACACCTTC

clone_size: NA
j_call: TRBJ2-5
v_call: TRBV6-1
d_call: TRBD2
cdr3_aa: CASSESLAGGPGTQYF
cdr3_nt: TGTGCCAGCAGTGAATCTCTAGCGGGAGGGCCAGGGACCCAGTACTTC

clone_size: NA
j_call: TRBJ1-5
v_call: TRBV23-1
d_call: NA
cdr3_aa: CASRAQGRRKSNQPQHF
cdr3_nt: TGCGCCAGCAGGGCGCAGGGACGGAGGAAAAGCAATCAGCCCCAGCATTTT

clone_size: NA
j_call: TRBJ2-7
v_call: TRBV2
d_call: TRBD2
cdr3_aa: CASRASGRTAEQYF
cdr3_nt: TGTGCCAGCAGGGCTAGCGGGAGGACTGCCGAGCAGTACTTC

clone_size: NA
j_call: TRBJ1-1
v_call: TRBV11-3
d_call: TRBD1
cdr3_aa: CASSSQGAAVGEAFF
cdr3_nt: TGTGCCAGCAGTAGTCAGGGGGCTGCGGTAGGTGAAGCTTTCTTT

clone_size: few
j_call: TRBJ1-5
v_call: TRBV6-1
d_call: TRBD1
cdr3_aa: CASNPGGLFQPQHF
cdr3_nt: TGTGCCAGCAATCCAGGGGGCTTATTTCAGCCCCAGCATTTT

clone_size: NA
j_call: TRBJ2-7
v_call: TRBV5-1
d_call: TRBD1
cdr3_aa: CASSLATGVYEQYF
cdr3_nt: TGCGCCAGCAGCTTGGCGACAGGGGTATACGAGCAGTACTTC

clone_size: NA
j_call: TRBJ2-7
v_call: TRBV6-1
d_call: NA
cdr3_aa: CASSGRRASYEQYF
cdr3_nt: TGTGCCAGCAGTGGGCGACGAGCCTCCTACGAGCAGTACTTC

clone_size: NA
j_call: TRBJ1-5
v_call: TRBV5-1
d_call: TRBD1
cdr3_aa: CASSSGTGLQPQHF
cdr3_nt: TGCGCCAGCAGCTCTGGGACAGGGCTTCAGCCCCAGCATTTT

clone_size: NA
j_call: TRBJ2-7
v_call: TRBV7-2
d_call: TRBD2
cdr3_aa: CASSFLAGGPWSYEQYF
cdr3_nt: TGTGCCAGCAGCTTCCTAGCGGGAGGGCCTTGGTCCTACGAGCAGTACTTC

clone_size: once
j_call: TRBJ1-2
v_call: TRBV28
d_call: TRBD1
cdr3_aa: CASSQETGGVAGYGYTF
cdr3_nt: TGTGCCAGCAGTCAGGAGACAGGGGGAGTAGCGGGCTATGGCTACACCTTC

clone_size: NA
j_call: TRBJ2-5
v_call: TRBV28
d_call: NA
cdr3_aa: CASSLVLLASIPETQYF
cdr3_nt: TGTGCCAGCAGTTTAGTTTTGTTGGCTAGCATACCAGAGACCCAGTACTTC

clone_size: NA
j_call: TRBJ2-7
v_call: TRBV19
d_call: NA
cdr3_aa: CASSTRQLPYEQYF
cdr3_nt: TGTGCCAGTAGTACGCGACAGTTACCCTACGAGCAGTACTTC

clone_size: NA
j_call: TRBJ1-1
v_call: TRBV29-1
d_call: NA
cdr3_aa: CSVVFDRLNTEAFF
cdr3_nt: TGCAGCGTGGTGTTTGACAGGCTTAACACTGAAGCTTTCTTT

clone_size: NA
j_call: TRBJ2-1
v_call: TRBV27
d_call: TRBD2
cdr3_aa: CASSQRGPYNEQFF
cdr3_nt: TGTGCCAGCAGTCAGCGGGGGCCCTACAATGAGCAGTTCTTC

clone_size: NA
j_call: TRBJ1-4
v_call: TRBV12-5
d_call: NA
cdr3_aa: CPRGGGRATNEKLFF
cdr3_nt: TGTCCCAGGGGAGGGGGTAGGGCAACTAATGAAAAACTGTTTTTT

clone_size: once
j_call: TRBJ2-3
v_call: TRBV29-1
d_call: NA
cdr3_aa: CSTRKAGIPDTQYF
cdr3_nt: TGCAGCACCCGCAAGGCCGGGATCCCAGATACGCAGTATTTT

clone_size: once
j_call: TRBJ1-1
v_call: TRBV18
d_call: NA
cdr3_aa: CASSSTAGTEAFF
cdr3_nt: TGTGCCAGCTCATCGACAGCGGGGACTGAAGCTTTCTTT

clone_size: NA
j_call: TRBJ2-7
v_call: TRBV28
d_call: TRBD2
cdr3_aa: CASSLWGSGSSYEQYF
cdr3_nt: TGTGCCAGCAGTTTATGGGGAAGCGGGAGCTCCTACGAGCAGTACTTC

clone_size: NA
j_call: TRBJ1-5
v_call: TRBV18
d_call: NA
cdr3_aa: CASSQDYSNQPQHF
cdr3_nt: TGTGCCAGCAGTCAGGACTATAGCAATCAGCCCCAGCATTTT

clone_size: once
j_call: TRBJ2-5
v_call: TRBV5-1
d_call: NA
cdr3_aa: CASSLGFQETQYF
cdr3_nt: TGCGCCAGCAGTCTTGGTTTCCAAGAGACCCAGTACTTC

clone_size: NA
j_call: TRBJ2-1
v_call: TRBV5-6
d_call: NA
cdr3_aa: CASSLVGQVYNEQFF
cdr3_nt: TGTGCCAGCAGCTTGGTAGGGCAAGTCTACAATGAGCAGTTCTTC

clone_size: NA
j_call: TRBJ2-3
v_call: TRBV5-4
d_call: NA
cdr3_aa: CASSLSVGDTQYF
cdr3_nt: TGTGCCAGCAGCTTGTCCGTTGGCGATACGCAGTATTTT

clone_size: NA
j_call: TRBJ2-6
v_call: TRBV25-1
d_call: TRBD1
cdr3_aa: CASSPLTGQGAGANVLTF
cdr3_nt: TGTGCCAGCAGTCCCCTAACGGGACAGGGGGCTGGGGCCAACGTCCTGACTTTC

clone_size: NA
j_call: TRBJ2-1
v_call: TRBV28
d_call: TRBD2
cdr3_aa: CASSATPGTSGIGEQFF
cdr3_nt: TGTGCCAGCAGTGCAACTCCCGGGACTAGCGGGATTGGTGAGCAGTTCTTC

clone_size: once
j_call: TRBJ2-1
v_call: TRBV27
d_call: NA
cdr3_aa: CASSSFSDPSYNEQFF
cdr3_nt: TGTGCCAGCAGTTCCTTTAGCGATCCCTCCTACAATGAGCAGTTCTTC

clone_size: NA
j_call: TRBJ2-1
v_call: TRBV25-1
d_call: TRBD2
cdr3_aa: CATSSGRRDDEQFF
cdr3_nt: TGTGCCACCTCAAGCGGGAGAAGGGACGATGAGCAGTTCTTC

clone_size: NA
j_call: TRBJ2-7
v_call: TRBV18
d_call: TRBD2
cdr3_aa: CASSRVAGVVVDEQYF
cdr3_nt: TGTGCCAGCTCACGAGTAGCGGGAGTTGTCGTAGACGAGCAGTACTTC

clone_size: NA
j_call: TRBJ2-7
v_call: TRBV7-2
d_call: TRBD2
cdr3_aa: CASSLVLAASYEQYF
cdr3_nt: TGTGCCAGCAGCTTAGTCCTAGCGGCCTCCTACGAGCAGTACTTC

clone_size: NA
j_call: TRBJ2-7
v_call: TRBV10-3
d_call: NA
cdr3_aa: CAISEEVGSYEQYF
cdr3_nt: TGTGCCATCAGTGAGGAGGTGGGTTCCTACGAGCAGTACTTC

clone_size: NA
j_call: TRBJ2-3
v_call: TRBV5-6
d_call: NA
cdr3_aa: CASSFQSTDTQYF
cdr3_nt: TGTGCCAGCAGCTTCCAGAGCACAGATACGCAGTATTTT

clone_size: NA
j_call: TRBJ2-7
v_call: TRBV28
d_call: NA
cdr3_aa: CASSLWGKGVYEQYF
cdr3_nt: TGTGCCAGCAGTTTATGGGGTAAGGGTGTCTACGAGCAGTACTTC

clone_size: NA
j_call: TRBJ2-5
v_call: TRBV10-3
d_call: NA
cdr3_aa: CAISDAEETQYF
cdr3_nt: TGTGCCATCAGTGACGCAGAAGAGACCCAGTACTTC

clone_size: NA
j_call: TRBJ2-5
v_call: TRBV7-2
d_call: NA
cdr3_aa: CASSLSSFKTQYF
cdr3_nt: TGTGCCAGCAGCTTAAGTAGTTTCAAGACCCAGTACTTC